These 13 T cell receptor beta chains were sequenced from one sample in a study of cytomegalovirus exposure and HLA in healthy donors. Amplification used 60 Vbeta primers and 13 Jbeta primers. This table comes from immunoSEQ multiplex PCR, and its TCRdb copy is limited to in-frame clones, with some not included. The sample is made up of about 130,000 clones, and the top ten hold roughly 0.94% of it. Sequencing was carried out using PBMCs. These receptors were collected from a young man in good health and CMV-seronegative.

This chain joins TRBV27 and TRBJ2-7; 10 nucleotides line up with TRBD1. The ends lost 4 bases at V and 2 bases at J; junction bases unmatched: 2. This CDR3 spans 14 amino acids. Germline CDR1 and CDR2: MNHEY and SMNVEV (reference sequence). DNA for the CDR3: TGTGCCAGCAGTTGGGACAGGGGTCCCTACGAGCAGTACTTC. Translation: CASSWDRGPYEQYF.

This rearrangement joins TRBV27 to TRBJ1-3; TRBD1 aligns across 8 bases. This CDR3 is 15 amino acids long. Germline CDR1 reads MNHEY; CDR2 reads SMNVEV (reference sequence). V lost 3 bases, J lost 2 bases, and 3 bases stayed unmatched. Written as DNA, the CDR3 is TGTGCCAGCAGTTTGACAGGGGTAACTGGAAACACCATATATTTT. It yields the protein CASSLTGVTGNTIYF.

Considering frequency, this clone is medium-sized. V gene TRBV6-4 combines with J gene TRBJ2-3, with D possibly TRBD2 on 6 matching bases. The CDR3 has 14 residues. The V end lost 2 bases, the J end lost 0 bases, and 6 bases lay between the germline ends. CDR1 is MRHNA and CDR2 is SNTAGT in the germline V gene. CDR3 amino acids: CASSDGTSTDTQYF. The CDR3 bases are TGTGCCAGCAGTGACGGGACTAGCACAGATACGCAGTATTTT.

The V gene is TRBV29-1, the J gene TRBJ1-2; no definite D call. V lost 4 bases, J lost 4 bases, and 13 bases lay in between. Germline V gene data show CDR1 as SQVTM and CDR2 as ANQGSEA. The CDR3 is 13 residues long. CDR3 bases: TGCAGCGTTGCCCCACCAGATGGCTATGGCTACACCTTC. This sequence encodes CSVAPPDGYGYTF.

The chain recombines TRBV7-2 with TRBJ1-5; D is unresolved. The CDR3 extends over 14 amino acids. The germline V gene has CDR1 SGHTA and CDR2 FQGNSA. The ends were cut back, 1 base at V and 5 bases at J, with 9 bases in the middle. CDR3 residues: CASSLVGSDQPQHF. In DNA, the CDR3 is TGTGCCAGCAGCTTAGTTGGTTCGGATCAGCCCCAGCATTTT.

The J gene is TRBJ2-3, the V gene TRBV28, with 8 bases lining up with TRBD2. Germline CDR1 reads MDHEN; CDR2 reads SYDVKM. The V gene end was trimmed by 5 bases and the J gene end by 0 bases; junction bases not matched to a gene: 16. The CDR3 has 19 amino acids. The CDR3 protein is CASSPGGATSYSSTDTQYF. The CDR3 DNA is TGTGCCAGCAGTCCCGGGGGGGCGACCTCCTACTCTAGCACAGATACGCAGTATTTT.

This rearrangement joins TRBV10-3 to TRBJ1-1; D is undetermined. V was pared by 0 bases and J by 6 bases, with 11 bases between. CDR3 length: 14 residues. Germline assignment: CDR1 ENHRY and CDR2 SYGVKD. CDR3 in amino acids: CAISESFQEAEAFF. In DNA form, the CDR3 reads TGTGCCATCAGTGAGTCGTTCCAGGAGGCTGAAGCTTTCTTT.

V usage is TRBV9 and J usage is TRBJ1-2, with 7 bases lining up with TRBD1. Germline trimming cut 3 bases from V and 2 bases from J; bases unmatched to any gene: 7. The CDR3 consists of 15 residues. Germline V CDR1 and CDR2: SGDLS, YYNGEE. The CDR3 DNA reads TGTGCCAGCAGCGAATGGGACAGTACCAACTATGGCTACACCTTC. This codes for CASSEWDSTNYGYTF.

The CDR3, as DNA: TGTGCCAGTAGTACCTCTTCATCCTGGACTAGCGGCCCCTACGAGCAGTACTTC. This codes for CASSTSSSWTSGPYEQYF. The chain uses TRBV19 and TRBJ2-7; 10 nucleotides agree with TRBD2. The CDR3 totals 18 residues. CDR1 LNHDA and CDR2 SQIVND come from the germline V gene (reference sequence). The V and J ends lost 4 bases and 2 bases, in that order; junction bases with no gene match: 14.

V usage is TRBV9 and J usage is TRBJ2-7, with TRBD1 as a possible D gene (7 bases). CDR3 length: 15 amino acids. Germline assignment: CDR1 SGDLS and CDR2 YYNGEE. The V and J ends lost 0 bases and 3 bases respectively, with 13 bases between them. CDR3 residues: CASSVEAGGLYEQYF. The CDR3, as DNA: TGTGCCAGCAGCGTAGAGGCAGGGGGACTCTACGAGCAGTACTTC.

The chain carries TRBV5-1 and TRBJ2-1; possible D gene TRBD2, 5 bases. V lost 2 bases and J 8 bases, leaving 14 bases between the germline ends. The CDR3 totals 14 residues. Germline lookup yields CDR1 SGHRS and CDR2 YFSETQ. CDR3 DNA: TGCGCCAGCAGCTTCGGACTGTCACGGTATGAGCAGTTCTTC. It yields the protein CASSFGLSRYEQFF.

The CDR3 reads CASSFSLAGGVAKNIQYF. CDR3 nucleotides: TGTGCCAGCAGCTTTAGCCTAGCGGGAGGGGTAGCCAAAAACATTCAGTACTTC. The chain links TRBV5-5 to TRBJ2-4; 12 nucleotides line up with TRBD2. V shed 2 bases and J 0 bases; nucleotides not matched to a gene: 6. Germline-derived CDR1 and CDR2 are SGHKS and YYEKEE (reference sequence). The CDR3 spans 18 residues.

This chain joins TRBV7-9 and TRBJ1-2; 7 nucleotides line up with TRBD1. CDR3 length equals 15 residues. CDR1 and CDR2 from the germline V gene are SEHNR and FQNEAQ (reference sequence). Germline trimming cut 2 bases from V and 7 bases from J; bases unmatched to any gene: 10. CDR3 region: CASSLPPDRTSGYTF. CDR3 coding DNA: TGTGCCAGCAGCTTACCCCCGGACAGGACCAGTGGCTACACCTTC.